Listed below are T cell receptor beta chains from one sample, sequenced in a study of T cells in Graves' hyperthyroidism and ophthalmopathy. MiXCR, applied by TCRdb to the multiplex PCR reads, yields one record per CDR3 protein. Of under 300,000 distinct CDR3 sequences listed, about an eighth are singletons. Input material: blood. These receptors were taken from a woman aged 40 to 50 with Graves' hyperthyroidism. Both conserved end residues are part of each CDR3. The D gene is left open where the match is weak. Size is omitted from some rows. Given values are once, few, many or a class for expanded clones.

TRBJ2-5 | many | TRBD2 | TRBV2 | TGTGCCAGCACCTCGCCGGGAGGCTCTCAAGAGACCCAGTACTTC | CASTSPGGSQETQYF
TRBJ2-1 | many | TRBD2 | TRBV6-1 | TGTGCCAGCAGCCCTGGGGGGACTAGGAGGGGTGAGCAGTTCTTC | CASSPGGTRRGEQFF
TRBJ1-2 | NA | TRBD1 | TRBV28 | TGTGCCAGCAGTTCGACAGGGGGAGAGAACTATGGCTACACCTTC | CASSSTGGENYGYTF
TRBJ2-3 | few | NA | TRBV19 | TGTGCCAGTAGTATAGATCGAGGGGGGCTTAGCACAGATACGCAGTATTTT | CASSIDRGGLSTDTQYF
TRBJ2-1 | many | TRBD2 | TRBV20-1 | TGCAGTGCCCCGGGGGGGCCTAGCGGGAGTCATGAGCAGTTCTTC | CSAPGGPSGSHEQFF
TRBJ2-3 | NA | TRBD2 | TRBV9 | TGTGCCAGCAGCCCGACTAGCGGGAGACCTAGCACAGATACGCAGTATTTT | CASSPTSGRPSTDTQYF
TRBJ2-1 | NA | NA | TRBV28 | TGTGCCAGCACCAAGCTAGTAATCTCCTACAATGAGCAGTTCTTC | CASTKLVISYNEQFF
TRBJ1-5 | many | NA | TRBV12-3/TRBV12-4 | TGTGCCAGCAGTCATGGACGGACGGCGGGCACCAATCAGCCCCAGCATTTT | CASSHGRTAGTNQPQHF
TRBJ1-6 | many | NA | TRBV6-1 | TGTGCCAGCAGTGAAACTGGGTATTGGGTGGCACCCCTCCACTTT | CASSETGYWVAPLHF
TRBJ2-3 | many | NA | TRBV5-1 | TGCGCCAGCAGCCAGACAAGACCTACAGATACGCAGTATTTT | CASSQTRPTDTQYF
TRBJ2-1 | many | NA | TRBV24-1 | TGTGCCACCAGTGACCTCAATAGGCGCGCCAATGAGCAGTTCTTC | CATSDLNRRANEQFF
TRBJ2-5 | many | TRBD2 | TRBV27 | TGTGCCAGCAGTTCCGGGACGGGGGGAGAGACCCAGTACTTC | CASSSGTGGETQYF
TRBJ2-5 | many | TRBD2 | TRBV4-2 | TGTGCCAGCAGCCAAAGGACTAGTGGGGAGACCCAGTACTTC | CASSQRTSGETQYF
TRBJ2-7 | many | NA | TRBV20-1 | TGCAGTGCTAGAGATTTTCGAGTGGGTCACGACGAGCAGTACTTC | CSARDFRVGHDEQYF
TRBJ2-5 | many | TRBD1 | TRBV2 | TGTGCCAGCGGGACAGTGTTCCAAGAGACCCAGTACTTC | CASGTVFQETQYF
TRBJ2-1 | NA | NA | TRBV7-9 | TGTGCCAGCAGCTTAGCGGGGGGAGCGGCCTACAATGAGCAGTTCTTC | CASSLAGGAAYNEQFF